Listed below are T cell receptor beta chains from one sample, sequenced in a study of blood T cell repertoires in COVID-19. Here immunoSEQ multiplex PCR was the method, and the copy in TCRdb shows in-frame clones only, minus some. The table records more than 200,000 clones, 80% to 90% of them present only once. The sample was peripheral blood. Receptor source: a woman aged 50 to 60 with acute or convalescent COVID-19. Each CDR3 is given with its conserved first and last residue. D genes are given only for firm matches. Clone sizes are given selectively: once, few, many, or a class where the clone is expanded.

D gene	V gene	clone size	J gene	CDR3 protein	CDR3 DNA
-	TRBV4-3	-	TRBJ2-7	CASSQDMRSSYEQYF	TGCGCCAGCAGCCAAGATATGAGGTCCTCCTACGAGCAGTACTTC
-	TRBV7-2	-	TRBJ2-7	CASSLTFRDPHEQYF	TGTGCCAGCAGCTTAACTTTTCGGGATCCGCACGAGCAGTACTTC
TRBD2	TRBV9	-	TRBJ2-7	CASSVGTSGGAGYEQYF	TGTGCCAGCAGCGTAGGGACTAGCGGGGGGGCTGGCTACGAGCAGTACTTC
TRBD1	TRBV19	-	TRBJ1-2	CASSTRTGGTGYTF	TGTGCCAGTAGTACCCGGACAGGGGGCACTGGCTACACCTTC
TRBD1	TRBV10-2	-	TRBJ1-1	CASSEAGGRANTEAFF	TGCGCCAGCAGTGAGGCAGGGGGGCGGGCGAACACTGAAGCTTTCTTT
-	TRBV10-1	few	TRBJ1-6	CASSGHRTAFLHF	TGCGCCAGCAGTGGTCACCGGACAGCATTTCTCCACTTT
-	TRBV5-6	once	TRBJ1-5	CASSGQGMSQPQHF	TGTGCCAGCAGCGGTCAGGGTATGAGCCAGCCCCAGCATTTT
-	TRBV19	-	TRBJ1-2	CATWGGINYGYTF	TGTGCCACCTGGGGGGGTATTAACTATGGCTACACCTTC
-	TRBV5-6	-	TRBJ1-2	CASSFGQGSSYGYTF	TGTGCCAGCAGCTTCGGTCAGGGTAGCAGCTATGGCTACACCTTC
-	TRBV5-1	-	TRBJ2-5	CASSLGQAQETQYF	TGCGCCAGCAGCTTGGGCCAGGCCCAAGAGACCCAGTACTTC
-	TRBV21-1	-	TRBJ2-3	CASRSSGRGNTQYF	TGTGCCAGCAGATCTAGCGGGAGAGGGAATACGCAGTATTTT
TRBD2	TRBV5-1	-	TRBJ2-3	CASSLGLAGPDTQYF	TGCGCCAGCAGCTTAGGACTAGCAGGGCCAGATACGCAGTATTTT
TRBD1	TRBV12-5	-	TRBJ2-1	CASGLALGQGPYNEQFF	TGTGCTAGTGGTTTGGCCCTCGGACAGGGCCCCTACAATGAGCAGTTCTTC
TRBD1	TRBV24-1	-	TRBJ1-2	CATSETGGSYTF	TGTGCCACCTCAGAGACAGGGGGAAGCTACACCTTC
TRBD1	TRBV19	-	TRBJ2-3	CASSTTLTGGTRDTQYF	TGTGCCAGTAGTACCACTTTGACAGGGGGGACTCGGGATACGCAGTATTTT
TRBD2	TRBV10-3	-	TRBJ2-1	CATNTAGRALEQFF	TGTGCCACCAATACAGCCGGGAGGGCCCTTGAGCAGTTCTTC
-	TRBV19	few	TRBJ1-5	CASSGGSQGQPQHF	TGTGCCAGTAGTGGAGGATCCCAGGGGCAGCCCCAGCATTTT
TRBD1	TRBV18	few	TRBJ1-3	CASSGQTTGNTIYF	TGTGCCAGCTCGGGACAGACCACTGGAAACACCATATATTTT
-	TRBV4-3	-	TRBJ2-7	CASSQDREGTYEQYF	TGCGCCAGCAGCCAGGACAGGGAGGGGACCTACGAGCAGTACTTC
-	TRBV11-2	-	TRBJ1-1	CASSFSRAGTEAFF	TGTGCCAGCAGCTTCAGTCGGGCGGGCACTGAAGCTTTCTTT
-	TRBV7-7	-	TRBJ2-7	CASSRHQQDNEQYF	TGTGCCAGCAGCCGACATCAACAGGATAACGAGCAGTACTTC
-	TRBV19	-	TRBJ1-2	CATARTGGYGYTF	TGTGCCACCGCTCGGACGGGCGGGTATGGCTACACCTTC
TRBD1	TRBV9	once	TRBJ1-2	CASSVGGSGGGYTF	TGTGCCAGCAGCGTAGGGGGGTCAGGGGGTGGCTACACCTTC
TRBD1	TRBV9	-	TRBJ1-1	CASSGRQGATMNTEAFF	TGTGCCAGCAGCGGTCGACAGGGGGCTACCATGAACACTGAAGCTTTCTTT
TRBD1	TRBV9	-	TRBJ1-3	CASSSDRGRGNTIYF	TGTGCCAGCAGCTCGGACAGGGGGCGAGGAAACACCATATATTTT
TRBD2	TRBV5-4	-	TRBJ2-5	CASSSTSGFEETQYF	TGTGCCAGCAGCTCGACTAGCGGGTTTGAAGAGACCCAGTACTTC
-	TRBV7-2	once	TRBJ1-2	CASSPGGMSYTF	TGTGCCAGCAGCCCCGGCGGGATGAGCTACACCTTC
-	TRBV2	once	TRBJ1-1	CASSEGQGSEAFF	TGTGCCAGCAGTGAGGGGCAGGGGAGTGAAGCTTTCTTT
-	TRBV2	-	TRBJ1-4	CASSEVGGNEKLFF	TGTGCCAGCAGTGAAGTGGGGGGAAATGAAAAACTGTTTTTT
-	TRBV7-2	-	TRBJ2-2	CASSSGTRAGELFF	TGTGCCAGCAGCTCCGGGACTCGGGCCGGGGAGCTGTTTTTT
TRBD1	TRBV11-2	-	TRBJ2-1	CASGPGTGYNNEQFF	TGTGCCAGCGGCCCCGGGACAGGGTATAATAATGAGCAGTTCTTC
-	TRBV3-1/TRBV3-2	-	TRBJ1-2	CASSQDGQGYTF	TGTGCCAGCAGCCAAGATGGGCAGGGATACACCTTC
TRBD2	TRBV24-1	-	TRBJ2-2	CATASGRENTGELFF	TGTGCCACCGCTAGCGGGAGGGAAAACACCGGGGAGCTGTTTTTT
-	TRBV19	-	TRBJ2-3	CASSLPWTSRLDTQYF	TGTGCCAGTAGTCTTCCCTGGACAAGTCGGCTTGATACGCAGTATTTT
-	TRBV30	-	TRBJ1-2	CAWTNTTEGLYGYTF	TGTGCCTGGACCAACACTACAGAGGGTCTTTATGGCTACACCTTC
TRBD2	TRBV25-1	-	TRBJ2-5	CASSESRTRRQETQYF	TGTGCCAGCAGTGAATCTAGGACTAGGCGCCAAGAGACCCAGTACTTC
-	TRBV18	-	TRBJ2-2	CASSPQFTGELFF	TGTGCCAGCTCCCCCCAGTTCACCGGGGAGCTGTTTTTT
TRBD1	TRBV6-5	once	TRBJ1-3	CASRAGTDPGNTIYF	TGTGCCAGCAGGGCTGGGACAGATCCTGGAAACACCATATATTTT
-	TRBV19	-	TRBJ1-3	CASSSRGTGGNTIYF	TGTGCCAGTAGTTCTCGCGGGACGGGTGGAAACACCATATATTTT
TRBD2	TRBV4-3	-	TRBJ2-1	CASSHGTSGSGNEQFF	TGCGCCAGCAGCCATGGGACTAGCGGGAGTGGCAATGAGCAGTTCTTC
TRBD2	TRBV10-1	-	TRBJ2-1	CASSGTSGIYNEQFF	TGCGCCAGCAGTGGAACTAGCGGGATATACAATGAGCAGTTCTTC
-	TRBV28	-	TRBJ2-1	CASSLYGSPHNEQFF	TGTGCCAGCAGTTTATACGGGAGCCCCCACAATGAGCAGTTCTTC
-	TRBV2	-	TRBJ1-2	CASGVVGGYTF	TGTGCCAGCGGAGTGGTTGGTGGCTACACCTTC
-	TRBV20-1	few	TRBJ1-2	CSASKQGSGGYTF	TGCAGTGCTAGTAAACAGGGAAGCGGTGGCTACACCTTC
-	TRBV5-1	-	TRBJ2-7	CASSLDGFSYEQYF	TGCGCCAGCAGCTTGGACGGTTTCTCCTACGAGCAGTACTTC
-	TRBV21-1	-	TRBJ1-2	CASSKAVDRGEDYGYTF	TGTGCCAGCAGCAAAGCGGTGGACAGGGGGGAGGACTATGGCTACACCTTC
-	TRBV5-4	-	TRBJ1-6	CASSLLQDSPLHF	TGTGCCAGCAGCCTTCTACAGGATTCACCCCTCCACTTT